These T cell receptor beta chains were read from a single sample in a study of blood T cell repertoires in COVID-19. Measured with immunoSEQ multiplex PCR; TCRdb has only the in-frame clones, and not every one. In the table there are roughly 160,000 clones, 82% of which are singletons. Sequenced sample: PBMCs or T cells enriched from blood (not recorded which). These receptors all come from a man aged 55 to 70 who had recovered from COVID-19. Each CDR3 is given with its conserved first and last residue. The order of the fields is clone size, D gene, J gene, V gene, CDR3 DNA, CDR3 protein. A D gene is named only where the DNA matches it firmly. The size of a clone is reported for some rows only, either as once, few or many, or as a class for expanded clones.

clone size: .; D gene: TRBD1; J gene: TRBJ2-3; V gene: TRBV19; CDR3 DNA: TGTGCCAGTAGTTCACAGGGGGATACGCAGTATTTT; CDR3 protein: CASSSQGDTQYF
clone size: .; D gene: .; J gene: TRBJ1-1; V gene: TRBV27; CDR3 DNA: TGTGCCAGCAGTTTGATGGCCTGGGGGGTTTCCACTGAAGCTTTCTTT; CDR3 protein: CASSLMAWGVSTEAFF
clone size: once; D gene: TRBD1; J gene: TRBJ1-1; V gene: TRBV3-1/TRBV3-2; CDR3 DNA: TGTGCCAGCAGCCTGCGGACAGGGGGCAGTTCTGAAGCTTTCTTT; CDR3 protein: CASSLRTGGSSEAFF
clone size: .; D gene: .; J gene: TRBJ1-5; V gene: TRBV19; CDR3 DNA: TGTGCCAGTAGTGGGGCGGGGAGCGCTTTGCAGCCCCAGCATTTT; CDR3 protein: CASSGAGSALQPQHF
clone size: .; D gene: .; J gene: TRBJ2-7; V gene: TRBV21-1; CDR3 DNA: .; CDR3 protein: CAVAPGTESYEQYF
clone size: few; D gene: .; J gene: TRBJ2-1; V gene: TRBV24-1; CDR3 DNA: TGTGCCACCAGTGATGGGGCGCAGGACAATGAGCAGTTCTTC; CDR3 protein: CATSDGAQDNEQFF
clone size: .; D gene: TRBD1; J gene: TRBJ2-3; V gene: TRBV28; CDR3 DNA: TGTGCCAGTCGGGACAGAGGCACAGATACGCAGTATTTT; CDR3 protein: CASRDRGTDTQYF
clone size: .; D gene: .; J gene: TRBJ2-3; V gene: TRBV5-1; CDR3 DNA: TGCGCCAGCAGCAGATCGACAGGGGACTACACAGATACGCAGTATTTT; CDR3 protein: CASSRSTGDYTDTQYF
clone size: many; D gene: TRBD2; J gene: TRBJ2-1; V gene: TRBV9; CDR3 DNA: TGTGCCAGCAGCGTAGATGGAGGGGGACTAGGTAACAATGAGCAGTTCTTC; CDR3 protein: CASSVDGGGLGNNEQFF
clone size: .; D gene: .; J gene: TRBJ1-5; V gene: TRBV28; CDR3 DNA: TGTGCCAGCAGTTTTTCAGGGGCGAATCAGCCCCAGCATTTT; CDR3 protein: CASSFSGANQPQHF
clone size: .; D gene: .; J gene: TRBJ2-1; V gene: TRBV14; CDR3 DNA: TGTGCCAGCAGCCAAAAAGCAGGGGGGAGGCAGTTCTTC; CDR3 protein: CASSQKAGGRQFF
clone size: .; D gene: TRBD2; J gene: TRBJ2-1; V gene: TRBV24-1; CDR3 DNA: TGTGCCACCAGTGAACCCGCGGGAGTATCCTACAATGAGCAGTTCTTC; CDR3 protein: CATSEPAGVSYNEQFF
clone size: .; D gene: .; J gene: TRBJ1-1; V gene: TRBV12-3/TRBV12-4; CDR3 DNA: TGTGCCAGCAGTTTTGGGGTCGGGGATGAAGCTTTCTTT; CDR3 protein: CASSFGVGDEAFF
clone size: .; D gene: .; J gene: TRBJ2-1; V gene: TRBV15; CDR3 DNA: TGTGCCACCAGCAGAGATGGGGGGTTGTCAGGGGGAAATGAGCAGTTCTTC; CDR3 protein: CATSRDGGLSGGNEQFF
clone size: .; D gene: TRBD1; J gene: TRBJ2-2; V gene: TRBV19; CDR3 DNA: TGTGCCAGTACCCGGGACAGGGTGGCCGGGGAGCTGTTTTTT; CDR3 protein: CASTRDRVAGELFF